This is a list of T cell receptor beta chains from one sample in a study of T cells in Graves' hyperthyroidism and ophthalmopathy. TCRdb re-called the multiplex PCR reads with MiXCR, one entry per CDR3 protein. The data contain just under 750,000 distinct CDR3 sequences, roughly 32% of them singletons. What was sequenced was blood. The receptors come from a middle-aged woman with Graves' hyperthyroidism. CDR3s include the opening cysteine and the closing phenylalanine or tryptophan. Each record gives: clone size, D gene, V gene, J gene, CDR3 protein, CDR3 DNA. D genes are given only for firm matches. Only some rows state a clone size, as once, few, many or a class for expanded clones.

abundance: few; d_gene: NA; v_gene: TRBV5-1; j_gene: TRBJ2-7; CDR3aa: CASSQGGGPRSYEQYF; CDR3nt: TGCGCCAGCAGCCAGGGAGGGGGGCCCCGGTCCTACGAGCAGTACTTC
abundance: many; d_gene: NA; v_gene: TRBV5-6; j_gene: TRBJ1-1; CDR3aa: CASSYDGVTEAFF; CDR3nt: TGTGCCAGCAGCTACGATGGGGTCACTGAAGCTTTCTTT
abundance: few; d_gene: TRBD1; v_gene: TRBV9; j_gene: TRBJ1-6; CDR3aa: CASSGVRDRGSYNSPLHF; CDR3nt: TGTGCCAGCAGCGGAGTGAGGGACAGGGGCTCCTATAATTCACCCCTCCACTTT
abundance: few; d_gene: NA; v_gene: TRBV5-5; j_gene: TRBJ2-7; CDR3aa: CASSSLRQGNYEQYF; CDR3nt: TGTGCCAGCAGCTCCCTGAGGCAGGGAAATTACGAGCAGTACTTC
abundance: NA; d_gene: NA; v_gene: TRBV7-9; j_gene: TRBJ1-1; CDR3aa: CASSLRVGDGEAFF; CDR3nt: TGTGCCAGCAGCTTAAGGGTAGGGGATGGTGAAGCTTTCTTT
abundance: NA; d_gene: TRBD2; v_gene: TRBV15; j_gene: TRBJ2-3; CDR3aa: CATSRERGNTDTQYF; CDR3nt: TGTGCCACCAGCAGGGAGCGGGGTAACACAGATACGCAGTATTTT
abundance: NA; d_gene: TRBD1; v_gene: TRBV14; j_gene: TRBJ2-7; CDR3aa: CASSQGFRQGEQYF; CDR3nt: TGTGCCAGCAGCCAAGGTTTCAGACAGGGGGAGCAGTACTTC
abundance: few; d_gene: NA; v_gene: TRBV10-3; j_gene: TRBJ2-7; CDR3aa: CAIRPPSSYEQYF; CDR3nt: TGTGCCATCCGGCCCCCCTCCTCCTACGAGCAGTACTTC
abundance: NA; d_gene: TRBD1; v_gene: TRBV6-2/TRBV6-3; j_gene: TRBJ1-6; CDR3aa: CASSLQDGTGDNSPLHF; CDR3nt: TGTGCCAGCAGTCTACAGGACGGGACAGGGGATAATTCACCCCTCCACTTT
abundance: few; d_gene: TRBD1; v_gene: TRBV2; j_gene: TRBJ2-2; CDR3aa: CASSQLTGGDTGELFF; CDR3nt: TGTGCCAGCAGCCAGCTCACAGGGGGTGACACCGGGGAGCTGTTTTTT
abundance: NA; d_gene: TRBD2; v_gene: TRBV7-9; j_gene: TRBJ2-7; CDR3aa: CASSVSGSGEQYF; CDR3nt: TGTGCCAGCAGCGTTAGCGGGAGTGGAGAGCAGTACTTC
abundance: NA; d_gene: NA; v_gene: TRBV7-2; j_gene: TRBJ1-6; CDR3aa: CASSQDPGQEYNSPLHF; CDR3nt: TGTGCCAGCAGCCAAGATCCCGGGCAGGAATATAATTCACCCCTCCACTTT
abundance: NA; d_gene: NA; v_gene: TRBV20-1; j_gene: TRBJ2-3; CDR3aa: CSAPRGSLSTDTQYF; CDR3nt: TGCAGTGCCCCTAGAGGATCCCTTAGCACAGATACGCAGTATTTT
abundance: many; d_gene: TRBD1; v_gene: TRBV10-3; j_gene: TRBJ1-2; CDR3aa: CAISEPGQGYGYTF; CDR3nt: TGTGCCATCAGTGAGCCCGGACAGGGGTATGGCTACACCTTC
abundance: many; d_gene: TRBD1; v_gene: TRBV29-1; j_gene: TRBJ1-1; CDR3aa: CSAAGGVRANTEAFF; CDR3nt: TGCAGCGCCGCAGGGGGGGTCAGGGCCAACACTGAAGCTTTCTTT
abundance: many; d_gene: TRBD1; v_gene: TRBV7-9; j_gene: TRBJ1-1; CDR3aa: CASSPTGVSTEAFF; CDR3nt: TGTGCCAGCAGCCCGACAGGGGTGAGCACTGAAGCTTTCTTT
abundance: many; d_gene: NA; v_gene: TRBV6-6; j_gene: TRBJ1-6; CDR3aa: CASSYSPSGGNSPLHF; CDR3nt: TGTGCCAGCAGTTACTCGCCATCGGGGGGGAATTCACCCCTCCACTTT
abundance: NA; d_gene: TRBD1; v_gene: TRBV29-1; j_gene: TRBJ1-5; CDR3aa: CSQGSGGARQPQHF; CDR3nt: TGCAGCCAGGGCTCAGGGGGCGCGAGGCAGCCCCAGCATTTT
abundance: NA; d_gene: NA; v_gene: TRBV7-9; j_gene: TRBJ2-7; CDR3aa: CASSQFGELVYF; CDR3nt: TGTGCCAGCAGCCAATTTGGGGAGCTAGTGTACTTC
abundance: NA; d_gene: NA; v_gene: TRBV7-3; j_gene: TRBJ2-7; CDR3aa: CASSSPRRHPSYEQYF; CDR3nt: TGTGCCAGCAGTTCCCCCCGGAGACACCCTTCCTACGAGCAGTACTTC
abundance: NA; d_gene: NA; v_gene: TRBV28; j_gene: TRBJ1-1; CDR3aa: CASSLSPPISSSAEAFF; CDR3nt: TGTGCCAGCAGTTTATCCCCCCCGATTAGCTCTAGCGCTGAAGCTTTCTTT
abundance: many; d_gene: NA; v_gene: TRBV7-9; j_gene: TRBJ1-6; CDR3aa: CASSLPDGYSPLHF; CDR3nt: TGTGCCAGCAGCTTACCGGACGGTTATTCACCCCTCCACTTT
abundance: few; d_gene: TRBD1; v_gene: TRBV5-1; j_gene: TRBJ1-3; CDR3aa: CASSFEGASFSGNTIYF; CDR3nt: TGTGCCAGCAGCTTCGAGGGGGCCTCATTCTCTGGAAACACCATATATTTT
abundance: few; d_gene: NA; v_gene: TRBV10-3; j_gene: TRBJ1-1; CDR3aa: CASTLRNRVNTEAFF; CDR3nt: TGTGCCAGCACCTTACGTAACAGAGTGAACACTGAAGCTTTCTTT
abundance: NA; d_gene: NA; v_gene: TRBV7-3; j_gene: TRBJ2-7; CDR3aa: CAIPQSYEQYF; CDR3nt: TGTGCCATCCCCCAATCCTACGAGCAGTACTTC
abundance: few; d_gene: TRBD1; v_gene: TRBV19; j_gene: TRBJ1-5; CDR3aa: CASSSGTGGMQPQHF; CDR3nt: TGTGCCAGTAGTAGCGGGACAGGGGGCATGCAGCCCCAGCATTTT
abundance: NA; d_gene: TRBD2; v_gene: TRBV2; j_gene: TRBJ2-7; CDR3aa: CASSASGRAYEQYF; CDR3nt: TGTGCCAGCAGTGCTAGCGGGAGGGCCTACGAGCAGTACTTC
abundance: NA; d_gene: NA; v_gene: TRBV7-8; j_gene: TRBJ1-3; CDR3aa: CASSLPLLDSGNTIYF; CDR3nt: TGTGCCAGCAGCCTCCCGCTCCTCGACTCTGGAAACACCATATATTTT
abundance: few; d_gene: TRBD2; v_gene: TRBV4-3; j_gene: TRBJ2-5; CDR3aa: CASSWQQGGRRETQYF; CDR3nt: TGCGCCAGCAGCTGGCAGCAAGGCGGGAGGCGTGAGACCCAGTACTTC
abundance: NA; d_gene: TRBD1; v_gene: TRBV20-1; j_gene: TRBJ2-7; CDR3aa: CSTSGTGAREQYF; CDR3nt: TGCAGTACCTCCGGGACAGGGGCTCGAGAGCAGTACTTC
abundance: NA; d_gene: NA; v_gene: TRBV20-1; j_gene: TRBJ1-2; CDR3aa: CSASSRGNYGYTF; CDR3nt: TGCAGTGCTAGCTCGCGGGGGAATTACGGCTACACCTTC
abundance: many; d_gene: NA; v_gene: TRBV20-1; j_gene: TRBJ2-5; CDR3aa: CSARQRNAETQYF; CDR3nt: TGCAGTGCTAGACAGCGGAACGCTGAGACCCAGTACTTC
abundance: many; d_gene: NA; v_gene: TRBV2; j_gene: TRBJ1-1; CDR3aa: CASSDRGNTEAFF; CDR3nt: TGTGCCAGCAGTGACAGGGGGAACACTGAAGCTTTCTTT
abundance: few; d_gene: NA; v_gene: TRBV7-2; j_gene: TRBJ1-1; CDR3aa: CASRPDRPMNTEAFF; CDR3nt: TGTGCCAGCAGACCAGACAGGCCCATGAACACTGAAGCTTTCTTT
abundance: NA; d_gene: NA; v_gene: TRBV15; j_gene: TRBJ1-6; CDR3aa: CATSSRRDGENSPLRF; CDR3nt: TGTGCCACCAGCAGCAGAAGGGACGGGGAAAATTCACCCCTCCGCTTT
abundance: NA; d_gene: TRBD1; v_gene: TRBV2; j_gene: TRBJ1-1; CDR3aa: CASSDRTGWTEAFF; CDR3nt: TGTGCCAGCAGTGACAGGACAGGGTGGACTGAAGCTTTCTTT
abundance: NA; d_gene: TRBD2; v_gene: TRBV5-6; j_gene: TRBJ2-7; CDR3aa: CASSLAFDSREGRYEQYF; CDR3nt: TGTGCCAGCAGCTTGGCTTTCGATTCGCGGGAGGGCCGGTACGAGCAGTACTTC
abundance: NA; d_gene: TRBD1; v_gene: TRBV11-2; j_gene: TRBJ1-1; CDR3aa: CASSLRGTATNTEAFF; CDR3nt: TGTGCCAGCAGCTTGCGGGGGACAGCTACGAACACTGAAGCTTTCTTT
abundance: many; d_gene: NA; v_gene: TRBV7-2; j_gene: TRBJ1-4; CDR3aa: CASSTEGATNEKLFF; CDR3nt: TGTGCCAGCAGCACTGAGGGAGCAACTAATGAAAAACTGTTTTTT
abundance: once; d_gene: TRBD1; v_gene: TRBV9; j_gene: TRBJ2-3; CDR3aa: CASSVGGTGLDTQYF; CDR3nt: TGTGCCAGCAGCGTAGGAGGGACAGGGTTAGATACGCAGTATTTT
abundance: NA; d_gene: NA; v_gene: TRBV7-2; j_gene: TRBJ2-2; CDR3aa: CASSLGQMAGTGELFF; CDR3nt: TGTGCCAGCAGCTTAGGGCAGATGGCGGGTACCGGGGAGCTGTTTTTT
abundance: many; d_gene: NA; v_gene: TRBV2; j_gene: TRBJ1-3; CDR3aa: CASSMRVSGNTIYF; CDR3nt: TGTGCCAGCAGTATGAGGGTATCGGGAAACACCATATATTTT
abundance: many; d_gene: TRBD1; v_gene: TRBV7-2; j_gene: TRBJ1-5; CDR3aa: CASSSLTGTNQPQHF; CDR3nt: TGTGCCAGCAGCTCGCTGACAGGGACAAATCAGCCCCAGCATTTT
abundance: few; d_gene: TRBD1; v_gene: TRBV6-5; j_gene: TRBJ1-2; CDR3aa: CASRHRTGYGYTF; CDR3nt: TGTGCCAGCAGACACAGGACAGGGTATGGCTACACCTTC
abundance: few; d_gene: NA; v_gene: TRBV7-8; j_gene: TRBJ1-1; CDR3aa: CASSLARLIEGGTEAFF; CDR3nt: TGTGCCAGCAGCTTAGCCCGATTGATCGAGGGGGGAACTGAAGCTTTCTTT
abundance: NA; d_gene: NA; v_gene: TRBV25-1; j_gene: TRBJ2-7; CDR3aa: CASRLGFLGIEQYF; CDR3nt: TGTGCCAGCAGGTTGGGGTTTTTGGGTATCGAGCAGTACTTC
abundance: NA; d_gene: NA; v_gene: TRBV9; j_gene: TRBJ2-5; CDR3aa: CASSPMGGKQETQYF; CDR3nt: TGTGCCAGCAGTCCTATGGGGGGAAAACAAGAGACCCAGTACTTC
abundance: NA; d_gene: NA; v_gene: TRBV9; j_gene: TRBJ2-5; CDR3aa: CASSGLQGGAQYF; CDR3nt: TGTGCCAGCAGCGGATTACAGGGTGGGGCCCAGTACTTC
abundance: NA; d_gene: NA; v_gene: TRBV6-5; j_gene: TRBJ1-1; CDR3aa: CASSYNPRGTEAFF; CDR3nt: TGTGCCAGCAGTTACAATCCGCGAGGCACTGAAGCTTTCTTT
abundance: many; d_gene: NA; v_gene: TRBV29-1; j_gene: TRBJ2-7; CDR3aa: CSVEADSRTREQYF; CDR3nt: TGCAGCGTTGAAGCAGATTCTCGCACGCGCGAGCAGTACTTC